This T cell receptor beta chain comes out of a study of blood T cells in healthy people across ages. To note about this clonotype: Antigen specificity is unknown.

General observations from the study: Strongly correlated with naive T cell percentage was TCR beta diversity.

Germline loops: CDR1 LGHNA, CDR2 YSLEER. The CDR3 consists of 16 residues. V shed 1 base and J 5 bases; nucleotides not matched to a gene: 4. Primers used in a second PCR of about 6 to 11 cycles were a sample-barcoded 5' primer and a J-beta primer mix. TCRdb re-derived calls from the 5' RACE reads in MiXCR, one entry per CDR3 protein. The sample has 800,000 or so distinct CDR3 sequences; roughly 25% are singletons. These same records also appear under a second study, on T cells of mothers and their children.

V usage is TRBV4-3 and J usage is TRBJ2-1, with 11 bases that match TRBD1. The sequence was collected from a boy aged 10-17 years in good health. The sequencing input was blood. In DNA, the CDR3 is TGCGCCAGCAGCCAAGGGACAGGGGGCGGCCACAATGAGCAGTTCTTC. Translation: CASSQGTGGGHNEQFF.